This T cell receptor beta chain was sequenced in a study of shared clonotypes between healthy human individuals. Findings of the study overall: Of the naive CD4 clonotypes, roughly 5.5% were shared across a few donors.

With regard to this clone: Its cognate antigen is unknown.

This CDR3 is 15 amino acids long. Germline CDR1 and CDR2: GTSNPN and SVGIG (reference sequence). V was trimmed by 5 bases and J by 0 bases, leaving 13 bases between them. Only CD45RO-negative cells positively selected for CCR7 counted as naive CD8 cells, so terminally differentiated effector memory CD45RA+ cells were excluded. Replicate PCRs for sorted subsets used 200 ng DNA; this equaled 30,000 to 35,000 T cell genomes. TCRdb's table, derived via immunoSEQ multiplex PCR, lists solely in-frame clones and lacks some. The data show fewer than 850,000 clones, with roughly 96% seen just once and less than 0.25% held by the top ten.

Sequencing was done on a sample of naive CD8+ T cells sorted from blood. The chain has TRBV30 and TRBJ2-2; no clear D gene. The sequence was collected from a man younger than 45 in good health. Here the CDR3 reads CAWVLGMANTGELFF. The CDR3 DNA is TGTGCCTGGGTGTTGGGGATGGCGAACACCGGGGAGCTGTTTTTT.